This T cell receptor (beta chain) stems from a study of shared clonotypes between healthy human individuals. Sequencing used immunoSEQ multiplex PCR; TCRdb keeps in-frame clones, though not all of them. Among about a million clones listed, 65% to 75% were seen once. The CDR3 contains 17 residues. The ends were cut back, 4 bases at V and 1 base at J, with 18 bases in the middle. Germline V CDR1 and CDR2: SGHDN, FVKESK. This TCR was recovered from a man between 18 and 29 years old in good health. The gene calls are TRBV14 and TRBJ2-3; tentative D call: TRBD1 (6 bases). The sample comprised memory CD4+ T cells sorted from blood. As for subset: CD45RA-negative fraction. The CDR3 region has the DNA TGTGCCAGCAGCCGAAACAGGGTTAAGTTAGGCACAGATACGCAGTATTTT. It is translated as CASSRNRVKLGTDTQYF.